This T cell receptor beta chain stems from a study of T cells expressing NK-cell markers. Study context: Eight donors were sequenced, of whom seven were HCMV-seropositive, while the remaining one was HCMV-seronegative. Overall study findings and caveats: The same clonotypes also predominated in the CD3+CD56-NKG2C+ fraction of a handful of donors. HCMV specificity of the expanded NKG2C+ T cell clones stayed unclear. Of CD8+ T cells, 1.0-7.0% belonged to dominant NKG2C+ clonotypes in six donors.

Following a re-call of the 5' RACE reads, TCRdb has one entry per CDR3 protein and lacks DNA. This table holds some 460,000 distinct CDR3 sequences. This CDR3 is built from 15 residues. Germline V lookup: CDR1 MNHEY, CDR2 SVGAGI. For this clonotype: Its antigen remains unidentified.

Sequences were obtained from blood T cells: a sorted CD56 or NKG2C T cell subset, CD4+ or CD8+ T cells, or bulk PBMC T cells (not recorded which). This chain joins TRBV6-5 and TRBJ1-1. The sequence was obtained from a woman aged 50 to 60 in good health. The CDR3 protein is CASSYGGTSISEAFF.